The 18 T cell receptor beta chains reported below all come from one sample, sequenced in a study of blood T cell repertoires in COVID-19 (TCRdb year 2020). The library was prepared using the immunoSEQ multiplex PCR assay. TCRdb took this table from immuneACCESS and kept in-frame rearrangements with V and J called. Such tables lack part of the clones; where checked against another copy, unresolved V genes explain under half of the gap, and the rest is unexplained. The sample table contains 440,000 or so clones; only one count was recorded for 89% of them. Less than 2% of the sample goes to the ten largest clones. Sequencing was performed on peripheral blood. These receptors were collected from a woman in her forties with COVID-19, enrolled during active disease.

The CDR3 protein is CASSDPGQNTEAFF. The CDR3 bases are TGTGCCAGCAGTGATCCGGGACAGAACACTGAAGCTTTCTTT. The rearrangement links TRBV2 to TRBJ1-1; D possibly corresponds to TRBD1 (6 bases). Trimming took off 3 bases at V and 1 base at J, with 9 bases between the two ends. From germline, CDR1 is SNHLY and CDR2 FYNNEI. This CDR3 contains 14 residues.

The rearrangement joins TRBV7-2 to TRBJ2-1; the match to TRBD1 covers 7 bases. CDR1 is SGHTA, CDR2 FQGNSA, per germline. The junction had 5 bases not matched to a gene; V was cut back by 0 bases and J by 15 bases. The CDR3 totals 12 residues. CDR3 nucleotide sequence: TGTGCCAGCAGCTTAGCGTACAGGGGTACGTTCTTC. Amino acid sequence: CASSLAYRGTFF.

In its sample, this clone was seen once. The V gene is TRBV27, the J gene TRBJ1-1, with a possible D match to TRBD1 (6 bases). Germline V CDR1 and CDR2: MNHEY, SMNVEV (reference sequence). The CDR3 contains 17 residues. The V gene lost 2 bases and the J gene lost 3 bases, with 19 bases spanning the gap. The CDR3 is CASSLIGAQGEDTEAFF. The CDR3 DNA sequence: TGTGCCAGCAGTTTAATCGGCGCACAGGGTGAAGACACTGAAGCTTTCTTT.

The rearrangement joins TRBV28 to TRBJ2-7, with 7 bases lining up with TRBD1. This CDR3 spans 15 amino acids. Germline V CDR1 and CDR2: MDHEN, SYDVKM. J gave up 1 base and V 6 bases, and 9 bases lay outside the gene matches. CDR3 protein: CASSKGTVFSYEQYF. CDR3 nucleotide sequence: TGTGCCAGCAGCAAGGGGACAGTTTTTTCCTACGAGCAGTACTTC.

The rearrangement links TRBV28 to TRBJ2-1; 12 bases match TRBD2. This CDR3 region has 15 residues. Germline V gene data show CDR1 as MDHEN and CDR2 as SYDVKM. V shed 5 bases, J shed 6 bases, and the junction held 5 bases outside the gene matches. CDR3 amino acids: CASSPGLAGPNEQFF. DNA for the CDR3: TGTGCCAGCAGTCCAGGACTAGCGGGACCCAATGAGCAGTTCTTC.

The CDR3 region is CASSLGGHARADTQYF. The CDR3 nucleotides are TGCGCCAGCAGCCTAGGGGGCCATGCAAGGGCAGATACGCAGTATTTT. This chain links TRBV5-1 with TRBJ2-3; 7 bases align to TRBD1. Germline V lookup: CDR1 SGHRS, CDR2 YFSETQ. There are 16 residues in the CDR3. J gave up 4 bases and V 4 bases, and 12 bases lay outside the gene matches.

The rearrangement uses TRBV9 and TRBJ1-2; TRBD1 might be the D (5 bases). This CDR3 has 16 residues. From germline, CDR1 is SGDLS and CDR2 YYNGEE. V was trimmed by 0 bases and J by 4 bases, leaving 16 bases between them. CDR3 loop: CASSVDGVGRTYGYTF. CDR3 DNA sequence: TGTGCCAGCAGCGTAGACGGAGTGGGGCGGACCTATGGCTACACCTTC.

The chain combines TRBV13 with TRBJ2-1; no clear D gene. The CDR3 consists of 15 residues. Germline V lookup: CDR1 PRHDT, CDR2 FYEKMQ (reference sequence). Between the trimmed V and J ends, which lost 5 bases and 5 bases, there was a span of 16 bases. This CDR3 is CASSPPPGTNNEQFF. The DNA of the CDR3 is TGTGCCAGCAGCCCGCCGCCGGGTACAAACAATGAGCAGTTCTTC.

The chain has TRBV5-6 and TRBJ2-2; TRBD1 matches at 9 bases. The V and J ends lost 4 bases and 5 bases, in that order; junction bases with no gene match: 6. The CDR3 has 15 amino acids. CDR1 is SGHDT, CDR2 YYEEEE, per germline. The DNA of the CDR3 is TGTGCCAGCAGCACTACAGGGGGCTGGACCGGGGAGCTGTTTTTT. Translated, it gives CASSTTGGWTGELFF.

This CDR3 is CASSPPGNTEAFF. The CDR3 DNA follows: TGTGCCAGCAGCCCCCCCGGGAACACTGAAGCTTTCTTT. V and J are TRBV27 and TRBJ1-1; D remains unclear. The CDR3 is made up of 13 amino acids. Germline loops: CDR1 MNHEY, CDR2 SMNVEV (reference sequence). Trimming shortened V by 6 bases and J by 1 base, and 9 bases separated the two germline ends.

V usage is TRBV5-6 and J usage is TRBJ1-4; D is possibly TRBD1 (5 bases). CDR3 length: 16 amino acids. The germline gives CDR1 SGHDT, CDR2 YYEEEE. V was clipped by 4 bases and J by 0 bases, with 13 bases between them. The CDR3 DNA follows: TGTGCCAGCAGCCCGTTCGACAGATCAACTAATGAAAAACTGTTTTTT. Encoded protein: CASSPFDRSTNEKLFF.

CDR3 coding DNA: TGTGCCAGAAGCCTTACAGGGGGACCAAGGTACGAGCAGTACTTC. As protein: CARSLTGGPRYEQYF. The chain combines TRBV5-3 with TRBJ2-7; 8 bases agree with TRBD1. TRBV5-3 is designated an ORF whose function remains uncertain. The CDR3 has 15 residues. V trimming: 4 bases; J trimming: 4 bases; junction bases outside the gene matches: 10.

The chain employs TRBV27 and TRBJ2-7; 10 bases line up with TRBD1. Germline CDR1 is MNHEY and CDR2 is SMNVEV (reference sequence). The CDR3 contains 14 residues. Trimming at V came to 6 bases and at J to 3 bases, leaving 5 bases not matched to a gene. The CDR3 reads CASSFGTGDYEQYF. For the CDR3, the DNA is TGTGCCAGCAGCTTTGGGACAGGGGACTACGAGCAGTACTTC.

The chain is built from TRBV7-9 and TRBJ1-1; the D is unclear. The CDR3 consists of 14 residues. Trimming stripped 4 bases from V and 6 bases from J, with 15 bases between. Looked up from germline, CDR1 is SEHNR and CDR2 is FQNEAQ (reference sequence). CDR3 DNA: TGTGCCAGCAGCTCCGACCTCGGGAGGGCTGAAGCTTTCTTT. Residues: CASSSDLGRAEAFF.

This chain links TRBV4-2 with TRBJ2-7; tentatively, D is TRBD2 (6 bases). With 4 bases removed from V and 0 bases from J, the gap between germline ends came to 10 bases. In germline, CDR1 is LGHNA, CDR2 YNFKEQ. This CDR3 region has 14 residues. The CDR3 DNA follows: TGTGCCAGCAGCCGGGAGGCTCGCTCCTACGAGCAGTACTTC. This translates into CASSREARSYEQYF.

The rearrangement uses TRBV6-2 or TRBV6-3 and TRBJ1-5; D is perhaps TRBD1 (6 bases). This CDR3 is built from 19 residues. V lost 0 bases to trimming and J lost 6 bases, with 24 bases between them. The germline V gene encodes CDR1 MNHEY and CDR2 SVGEGT. This chain's CDR3 is CASSYSAVQGPRYGQPQHF. The CDR3 bases are TGTGCCAGCAGTTACTCGGCCGTACAGGGACCACGCTATGGTCAGCCCCAGCATTTT.

The gene calls are TRBV19 and TRBJ1-5, with 10 nucleotides matching TRBD1. The ends lost 7 bases at V and 0 bases at J; junction bases unmatched: 9. Germline assignment: CDR1 LNHDA and CDR2 SQIVND (reference sequence). This CDR3 is built from 17 residues. CDR3 coding DNA: TGTGCCAGTACCTTAGGGACAGGGGATTATAGCAATCAGCCCCAGCATTTT. This sequence encodes CASTLGTGDYSNQPQHF.

The chain recombines TRBV7-2 with TRBJ1-1; no clear D gene. V gave up 5 bases and J gave up 0 bases, with 10 bases separating them. This CDR3 is 14 amino acids long. In germline, CDR1 is SGHTA, CDR2 FQGNSA. The CDR3 here is CASSAGLMNTEAFF. CDR3 in DNA: TGTGCCAGCAGCGCAGGACTTATGAACACTGAAGCTTTCTTT.